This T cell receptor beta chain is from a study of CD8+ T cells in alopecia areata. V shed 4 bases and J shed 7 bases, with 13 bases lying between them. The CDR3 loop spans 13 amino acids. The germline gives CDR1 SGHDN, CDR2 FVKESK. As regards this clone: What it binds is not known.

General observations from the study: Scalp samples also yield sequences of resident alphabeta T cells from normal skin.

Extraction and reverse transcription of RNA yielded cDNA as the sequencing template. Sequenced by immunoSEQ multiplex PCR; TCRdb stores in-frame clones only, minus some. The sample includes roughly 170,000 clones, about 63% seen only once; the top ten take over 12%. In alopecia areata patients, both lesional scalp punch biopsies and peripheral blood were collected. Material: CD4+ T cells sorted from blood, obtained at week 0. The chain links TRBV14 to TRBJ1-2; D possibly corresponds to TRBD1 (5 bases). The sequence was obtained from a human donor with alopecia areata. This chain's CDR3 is CASSPPTRGGYTF. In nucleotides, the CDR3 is TGTGCCAGCAGCCCACCGACGAGGGGTGGCTACACCTTC.